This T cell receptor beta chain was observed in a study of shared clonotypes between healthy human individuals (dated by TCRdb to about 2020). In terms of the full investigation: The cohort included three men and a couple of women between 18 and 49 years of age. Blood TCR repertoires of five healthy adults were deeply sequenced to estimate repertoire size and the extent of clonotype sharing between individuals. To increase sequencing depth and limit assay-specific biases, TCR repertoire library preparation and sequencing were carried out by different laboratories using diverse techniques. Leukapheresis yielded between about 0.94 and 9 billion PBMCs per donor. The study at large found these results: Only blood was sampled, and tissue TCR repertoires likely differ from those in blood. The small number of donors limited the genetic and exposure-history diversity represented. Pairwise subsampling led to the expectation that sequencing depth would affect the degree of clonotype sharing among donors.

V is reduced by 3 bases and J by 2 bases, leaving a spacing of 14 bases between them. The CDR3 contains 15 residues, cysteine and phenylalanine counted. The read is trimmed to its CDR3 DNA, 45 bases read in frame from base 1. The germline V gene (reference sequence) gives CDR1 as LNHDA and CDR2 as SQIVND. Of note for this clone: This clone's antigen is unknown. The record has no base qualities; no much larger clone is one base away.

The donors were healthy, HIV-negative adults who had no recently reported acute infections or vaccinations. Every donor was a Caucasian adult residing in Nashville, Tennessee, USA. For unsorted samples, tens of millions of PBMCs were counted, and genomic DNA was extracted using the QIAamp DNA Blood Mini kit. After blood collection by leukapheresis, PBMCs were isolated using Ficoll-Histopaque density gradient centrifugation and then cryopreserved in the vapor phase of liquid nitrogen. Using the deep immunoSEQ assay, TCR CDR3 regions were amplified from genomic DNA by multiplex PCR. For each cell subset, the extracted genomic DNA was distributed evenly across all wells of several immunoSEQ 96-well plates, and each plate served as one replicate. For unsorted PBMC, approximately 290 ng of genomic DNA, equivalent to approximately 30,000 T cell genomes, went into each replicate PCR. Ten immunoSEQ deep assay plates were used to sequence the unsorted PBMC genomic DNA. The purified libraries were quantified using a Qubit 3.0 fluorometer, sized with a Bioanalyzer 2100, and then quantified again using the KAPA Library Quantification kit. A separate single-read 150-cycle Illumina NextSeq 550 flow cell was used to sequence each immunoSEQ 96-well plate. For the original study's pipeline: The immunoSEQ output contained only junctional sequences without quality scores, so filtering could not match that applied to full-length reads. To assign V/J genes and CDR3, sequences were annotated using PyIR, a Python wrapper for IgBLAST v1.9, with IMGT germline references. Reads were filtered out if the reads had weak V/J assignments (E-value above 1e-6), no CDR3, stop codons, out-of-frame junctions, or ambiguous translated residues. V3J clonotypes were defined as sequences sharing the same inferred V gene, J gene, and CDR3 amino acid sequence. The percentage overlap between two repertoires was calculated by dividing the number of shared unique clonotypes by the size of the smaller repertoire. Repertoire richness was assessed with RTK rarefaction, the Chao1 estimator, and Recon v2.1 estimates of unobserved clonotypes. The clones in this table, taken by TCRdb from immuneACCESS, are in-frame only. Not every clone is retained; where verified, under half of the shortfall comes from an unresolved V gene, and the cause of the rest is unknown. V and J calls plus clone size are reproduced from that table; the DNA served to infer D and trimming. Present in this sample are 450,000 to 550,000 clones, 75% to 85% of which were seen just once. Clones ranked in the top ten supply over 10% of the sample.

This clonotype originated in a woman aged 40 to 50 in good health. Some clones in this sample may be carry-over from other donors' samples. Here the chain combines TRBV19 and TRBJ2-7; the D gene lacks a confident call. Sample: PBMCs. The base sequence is TGTGCCAGTAGTATTTTCGGCACGGTAACCTACGAGCAGTACTTC. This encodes CASSIFGTVTYEQYF.